The clone carrying this T cell receptor (beta chain) was seen only once. Germline V CDR1 and CDR2: SGHTA, FQGNSA. This CDR3 region has 13 residues. Trimming pared 5 bases from V and 2 bases from J, leaving 8 bases between. The data are from a study of PD-L1 blockade in urothelial cancer. Profiled with immunoSEQ multiplex PCR; TCRdb holds only in-frame clones, not every one. This table holds 50,000 or so clones, 84% found once. The sample in question was PBMCs, obtained around atezolizumab (anti-PD-L1) treatment. The rearrangement uses TRBV7-2 and TRBJ2-3; D is undetermined. The receptor was derived from a man aged 35-49 years with urothelial cancer. CDR3 region: CASSPEATDTQYF. CDR3 DNA: TGTGCCAGCAGCCCAGAGGCCACAGATACGCAGTATTTT.